This TCR beta chain was obtained from a study of T cell responses to AZD1222 COVID-19 vaccine. Study observations and caveats: Within unmutated variant regions lay the reported targets of nearly half of spike-specific TCRs.

Notes on this clone: Its antigen is unknown.

Method: immunoSEQ multiplex PCR; TCRdb's copy keeps in-frame clones and lacks some. Among around 180,000 clones, almost 95% were seen once, and the ten largest hold 10%. Germline CDR1 reads MNHEY; CDR2 reads SVGEGT. V gave up 4 bases and J gave up 3 bases, with 18 bases separating them. The CDR3 is made up of 16 amino acids. The source material was peripheral blood, sampled on day 0 of AZD1222 vaccination. V gene TRBV6-2 or TRBV6-3 combines with J gene TRBJ1-2; the D is unclear. The sequence derives from an adult in good health. CDR3 residues: CASSFLGWWMDYGYTF. The CDR3 DNA sequence: TGTGCCAGCAGTTTCCTGGGATGGTGGATGGACTATGGCTACACCTTC.